One and the same sample provided the 8 T cell receptor beta chains below, sequenced in a study of cytomegalovirus exposure and HLA in healthy donors. Amplification used 60 Vbeta primers and 13 Jbeta primers. Clones were read by immunoSEQ multiplex PCR, and TCRdb kept only the in-frame ones, dropping some. The repertoire consists of 130,000 to 150,000 clones, with about 80% occurring once and the leading ten covering less than 2%. Source material: PBMCs. All receptors derive from a young woman in good health and CMV-seronegative.

V usage is TRBV13 and J usage is TRBJ2-7, with 7 positions matching TRBD1. CDR1 is PRHDT and CDR2 is FYEKMQ in the germline V gene (reference sequence). Trimming cost V 10 bases and J 4 bases; bases outside gene matches: 7. This CDR3 region has 12 residues. The chain's CDR3 is CATRGTVYEQYF. The CDR3 DNA follows: TGTGCCACCCGAGGGACAGTTTACGAGCAGTACTTC.

The gene calls are TRBV9 and TRBJ2-1; 11 positions agree with TRBD2. The V and J ends lost 7 bases and 8 bases, in that order; junction bases with no gene match: 17. The CDR3 spans 17 residues. From germline, CDR1 is SGDLS and CDR2 YYNGEE. CDR3 sequence reads: CASGSGLAGGYVDEQFF. DNA for the CDR3: TGTGCCAGCGGGTCGGGGCTAGCGGGGGGTTACGTCGATGAGCAGTTCTTC.

The rearrangement joins TRBV23-1 to TRBJ1-6; the match to TRBD1 covers 7 bases. TRBV23-1 belongs to the ORF category, with a function that is uncertain. Losses at the gene ends were 2 bases for V and 9 bases for J; bases not matched to a gene: 7. CDR3 size: 15 residues. The CDR3 spells CASSQAGGKTSPLHF. In DNA, the CDR3 is TGCGCCAGCAGTCAAGCAGGGGGGAAAACTTCACCCCTCCACTTT.

Concerning this clone itself: The CDR3 ends on some other residue instead of the conserved phenylalanine or tryptophan, so this is likely a read error. The rearrangement joins TRBV5-1 to TRBJ1-2; 8 bases are a match to TRBD1. This CDR3 region has 18 residues. Germline V gene sequence: CDR1 SGHRS, CDR2 YFSETQ. J gave up 0 bases and V 0 bases, and 10 bases lay outside the gene matches. For the CDR3, the DNA is TGCGCCAGCAGCTTGGTCCCTCCAGGGGGCACCCCTAACTATGGCTACACCCTC. It codes for CASSLVPPGGTPNYGYTL.

This chain joins TRBV4-1 and TRBJ1-5; 7 nucleotides line up with TRBD1. The CDR3 has 16 residues. From germline, CDR1 is MGHRA and CDR2 YSYEKL. V lost 4 bases and J lost 5; bases outside the gene matches: 11. The CDR3 protein is CASSLSQTGADQPQHF. The CDR3 coding sequence is TGCGCCAGCAGCCTCAGTCAAACAGGGGCAGATCAGCCCCAGCATTTT.

The V and J genes are TRBV5-1 and TRBJ2-5; 8 nucleotides match TRBD2. TRBJ2-7 explains the end of the DNA better; the J call may be wrong. The CDR3 has 15 residues. CDR1 and CDR2 from the germline V gene are SGHRS and YFSETQ. The CDR3 region has the DNA TGCGCCAGCAGCTTGGAGGCGGGGGGATTCTACGAGCAGTACTTC. This codes for CASSLEAGGFYEQYF.

This chain connects TRBV6-6 to TRBJ1-6; tentatively, D is TRBD1 (5 bases). The CDR3 totals 16 residues. Germline V lookup: CDR1 MNHNY, CDR2 SVGAGI (reference sequence). Trimming left V 4 bases short and J 8 bases short, with 18 bases between. The CDR3 is CASSFPDRPYYSPLHF. Written as DNA, the CDR3 is TGTGCCAGCAGTTTTCCAGACAGACCTTATTATTCACCCCTCCACTTT.

This clone was seen a few times. This chain joins TRBV6-4 and TRBJ2-7; the match to TRBD2 covers 7 bases. This CDR3 has 10 amino acids. Trimming cost V 10 bases and J 9 bases; bases outside gene matches: 6. Germline assignment: CDR1 MRHNA and CDR2 SNTAGT. CDR3 sequence reads: CAMPREAQYF. The DNA of the CDR3 is TGTGCCATGCCCCGGGAGGCGCAGTACTTC.